This T cell receptor (beta chain) was sequenced for a study of control samples from healthy donors and cancer patients. This CDR3 comprises 19 residues. Germline CDR1 KGHSH, CDR2 LQKENI. Trimming pared 1 base from V and 8 bases from J, leaving 26 bases between. Repertoires were generated with immunoSEQ multiplex PCR, while TCRdb's copy carries only in-frame clones and drops some. The table records some 130,000 clones, 90% of them present only once. This sequence joins TRBV18 and TRBJ1-4, with D unresolved. The source is a man in his forties in good health. Sequenced: blood. Written as DNA, the CDR3 is TGTGCCAGCTCACCACTGTCGGGAGTTCAGATTCGACATGTGGAAAAACTGTTTTTT. This gives the protein CASSPLSGVQIRHVEKLFF.